This paragraph covers one TCR beta chain sequence. This sample is drawn from a study of blood T cell repertoires in COVID-19. Study-level information: Sites in the United States, Italy and Spain provided acute and convalescent COVID-19 samples. T cells, B-cell-depleted T cells, or PBMCs provided the cDNA or gDNA that served as material.

The authors' processing: For nucleated cells, counts were estimated from reference gene primer amplification. Here immunoSEQ multiplex PCR was the method, and the copy in TCRdb shows in-frame clones only, minus some. V and J calls plus clone size are reproduced from that table; the DNA served to infer D and trimming. The data hold under 500,000 clones, with about 89% observed a single time. The CDR3 extends over 15 amino acids. Germline loops: CDR1 LNHDA, CDR2 SQIVND (reference sequence). The ends lost 5 bases at V and 3 bases at J; junction bases unmatched: 10. This chain joins TRBV19 and TRBJ2-7; the match to TRBD2 covers 7 bases. Sequencing was done on a sample of peripheral blood. The clonotype was recovered from a woman between 25 and 40 years old with acute or convalescent COVID-19. The CDR3 nucleotides read TGTGCCAGTAGTCACGGGCGACTAGCTGTCTACGAGCAGTACTTC. It codes for CASSHGRLAVYEQYF.